This T cell receptor beta chain was found in a study of prognosis after radiotherapy for stage I lung cancer. For the study at large: Of the enrolled patients, some 14 had newly diagnosed primary stage I lung tumors, while four to six had oligometastatic NSCLC following surgical resection of the primary tumor.

The CDR3 consists of 14 residues. With V trimmed by 3 bases and J by 4 bases, 7 bases remained unmatched. Looked up from germline, CDR1 is SGHNT and CDR2 is YYREEE (reference sequence). Template was genomic DNA; TCR beta CDR3 amplified in two multiplex PCR rounds. Primers targeting each individual TRBV and TRBJ gene were applied in first-round PCR. TCRdb re-called the multiplex PCR reads with MiXCR, one entry per CDR3 protein. The sample holds approximately 30,000 distinct CDR3 sequences; around 30% are singletons and the top ten take around 35%. This clonotype was recorded at least ten times. The clonotype originates from a donor over 45 with non-small cell lung cancer. The chain uses TRBV5-4 and TRBJ2-7, with 7 nucleotides matching TRBD2. The sequencing used PBMCs, collected before or after stereotactic body radiation therapy (not recorded which). The CDR3 DNA reads TGTGCCAGCAGCTCCCGGGCTAGCGGTTACGAGCAGTACTTC. Amino acid sequence: CASSSRASGYEQYF.